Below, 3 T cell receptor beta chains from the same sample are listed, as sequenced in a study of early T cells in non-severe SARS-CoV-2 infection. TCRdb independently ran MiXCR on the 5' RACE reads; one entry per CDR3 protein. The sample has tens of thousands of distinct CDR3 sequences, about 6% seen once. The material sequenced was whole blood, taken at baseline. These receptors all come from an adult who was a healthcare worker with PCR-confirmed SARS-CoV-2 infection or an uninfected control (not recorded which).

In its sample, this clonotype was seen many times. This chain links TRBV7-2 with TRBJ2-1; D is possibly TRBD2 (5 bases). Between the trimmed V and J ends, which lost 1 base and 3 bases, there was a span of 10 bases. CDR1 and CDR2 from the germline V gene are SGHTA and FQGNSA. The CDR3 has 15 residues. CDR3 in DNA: TGTGCCAGCAGCTTAGGAGCGGCTTTCTACAATGAGCAGTTCTTC. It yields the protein CASSLGAAFYNEQFF.

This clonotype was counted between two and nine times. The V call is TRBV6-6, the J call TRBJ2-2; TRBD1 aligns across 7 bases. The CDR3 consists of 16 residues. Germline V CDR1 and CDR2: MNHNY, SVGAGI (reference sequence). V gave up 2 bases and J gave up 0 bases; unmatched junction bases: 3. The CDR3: CASSYRQGPNTGELFF. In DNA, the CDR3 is TGTGCCAGCAGTTACCGACAGGGCCCGAACACCGGGGAGCTGTTTTTT.

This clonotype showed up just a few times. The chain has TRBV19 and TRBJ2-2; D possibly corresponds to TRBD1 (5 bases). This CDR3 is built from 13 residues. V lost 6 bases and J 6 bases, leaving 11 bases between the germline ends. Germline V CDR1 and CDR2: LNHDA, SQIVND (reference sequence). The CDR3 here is CASSSREAGELFF. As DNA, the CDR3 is TGTGCCAGTAGCTCCAGGGAAGCCGGGGAGCTGTTTTTT.